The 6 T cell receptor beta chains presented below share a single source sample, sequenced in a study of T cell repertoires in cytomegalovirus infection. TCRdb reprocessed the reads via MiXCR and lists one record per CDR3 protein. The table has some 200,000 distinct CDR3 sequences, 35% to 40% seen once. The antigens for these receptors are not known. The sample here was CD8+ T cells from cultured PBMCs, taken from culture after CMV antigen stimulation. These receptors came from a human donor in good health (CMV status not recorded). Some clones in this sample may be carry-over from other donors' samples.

CDR3 amino acids: CAWSIRDEQFF. In DNA, the CDR3 is TGTGCCTGGAGTATCCGGGATGAGCAGTTCTTC. The chain links TRBV30 to TRBJ2-1; D not certain. From germline, CDR1 is GTSNPN and CDR2 SVGIG (reference sequence). The V gene lost 2 bases and the J gene lost 8 bases, with 7 bases spanning the gap. The CDR3 spans 11 residues.

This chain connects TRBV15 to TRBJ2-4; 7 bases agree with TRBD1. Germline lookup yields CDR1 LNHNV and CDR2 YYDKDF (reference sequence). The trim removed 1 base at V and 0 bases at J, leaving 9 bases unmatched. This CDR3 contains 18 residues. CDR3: CATSRVIGDRLAKNIQYF. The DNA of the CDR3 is TGTGCCACCAGCAGAGTGATTGGGGACAGATTAGCCAAAAACATTCAGTACTTC.

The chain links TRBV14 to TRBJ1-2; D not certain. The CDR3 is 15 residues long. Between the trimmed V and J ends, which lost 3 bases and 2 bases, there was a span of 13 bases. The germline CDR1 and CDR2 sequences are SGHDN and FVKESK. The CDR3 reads CASSHPGQPNYGYTF. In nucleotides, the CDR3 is TGTGCCAGCAGCCATCCGGGCCAACCAAACTATGGCTACACCTTC.

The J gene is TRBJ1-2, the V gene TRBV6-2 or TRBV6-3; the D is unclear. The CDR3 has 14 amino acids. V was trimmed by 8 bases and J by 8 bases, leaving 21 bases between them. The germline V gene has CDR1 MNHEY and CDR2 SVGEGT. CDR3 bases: TGTGCCAGCTCTACTAACCGGGATGCGGGGGGCTACACCTTC. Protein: CASSTNRDAGGYTF.

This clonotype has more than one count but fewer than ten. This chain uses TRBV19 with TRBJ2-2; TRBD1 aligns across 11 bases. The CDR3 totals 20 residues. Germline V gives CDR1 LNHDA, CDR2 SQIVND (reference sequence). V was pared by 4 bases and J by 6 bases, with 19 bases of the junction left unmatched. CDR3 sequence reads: CASSTRRGTGGARVAGELFF. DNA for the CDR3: TGTGCCAGTAGTACCCGTCGCGGGACAGGGGGGGCGAGAGTCGCCGGGGAGCTGTTTTTT.

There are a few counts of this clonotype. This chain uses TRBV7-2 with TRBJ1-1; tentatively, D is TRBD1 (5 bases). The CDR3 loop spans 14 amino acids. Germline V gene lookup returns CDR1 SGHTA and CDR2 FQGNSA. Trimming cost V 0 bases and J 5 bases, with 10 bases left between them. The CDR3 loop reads CASSLAGEITEAFF. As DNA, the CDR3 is TGTGCCAGCAGCTTAGCAGGGGAAATTACTGAAGCTTTCTTT.